This TCR beta chain was recorded in a study of patients and donors after allogeneic stem cell transplantation. A single record per CDR3 protein comes from TCRdb applying MiXCR to the RT-PCR reads. The sample contains roughly 200,000 distinct CDR3 sequences, around two fifths of which appear only once. The CDR3 totals 14 residues. J gave up 6 bases and V 6 bases, and 4 bases lay outside the gene matches. The germline V gene has CDR1 ENHRY and CDR2 SYGVKD. This clonotype was counted many times. The V call is TRBV10-3, the J call TRBJ1-6; 8 nucleotides align to TRBD1. This TCR derives from a human donor who was either an allogeneic HSCT recipient or a stem cell or donor lymphocyte infusion donor (not recorded which). It is not recorded whose cells these are; they may come from a transplant donor. Material for sequencing was blood, either unsorted or a sorted T cell fraction (not recorded which). CDR3 residues: CAISGTGTNSPLHF. For the CDR3, the DNA is TGTGCCATCAGCGGGACAGGAACTAATTCACCCCTCCACTTT.